This T cell receptor (beta chain) was recovered during a study of CD8 T cells in Susac syndrome. Reverse transcription of about 0.5 to 1 ug RNA was carried out with random hexamers. TCR beta CDR3 was amplified by immunoSEQ covering 54 Vbeta and 13 Jbeta. TCRdb fed the immunoSEQ multiplex PCR reads into MiXCR, producing one record per CDR3 protein. The top ten clones hold approximately 0.12% of a sample with over 95,000 distinct CDR3 sequences, 80% to 95% of them seen once. Study-level points and caveats: The study acknowledged a relatively small number of individuals in its TCR sequencing and HLA analysis.

The CDR3 loop spans 14 amino acids. Germline CDR1 is SQVTM and CDR2 is ANQGSEA. V was pared by 7 bases and J by 12 bases, with 24 bases between. Worth noting for this clonotype: Antigen specificity is unknown.

Sequencing was performed on CD8+ T cells from PBMCs. The sequence was collected from a human donor in good health. V is TRBV29-1 and J is TRBJ1-4; TRBD1 might be the D (6 bases). The CDR3, as DNA: TGCAGCGCGGCGCCCGACAGGCCTGTTGTTCAACTGTTTTTT. Its translation: CSAAPDRPVVQLFF.